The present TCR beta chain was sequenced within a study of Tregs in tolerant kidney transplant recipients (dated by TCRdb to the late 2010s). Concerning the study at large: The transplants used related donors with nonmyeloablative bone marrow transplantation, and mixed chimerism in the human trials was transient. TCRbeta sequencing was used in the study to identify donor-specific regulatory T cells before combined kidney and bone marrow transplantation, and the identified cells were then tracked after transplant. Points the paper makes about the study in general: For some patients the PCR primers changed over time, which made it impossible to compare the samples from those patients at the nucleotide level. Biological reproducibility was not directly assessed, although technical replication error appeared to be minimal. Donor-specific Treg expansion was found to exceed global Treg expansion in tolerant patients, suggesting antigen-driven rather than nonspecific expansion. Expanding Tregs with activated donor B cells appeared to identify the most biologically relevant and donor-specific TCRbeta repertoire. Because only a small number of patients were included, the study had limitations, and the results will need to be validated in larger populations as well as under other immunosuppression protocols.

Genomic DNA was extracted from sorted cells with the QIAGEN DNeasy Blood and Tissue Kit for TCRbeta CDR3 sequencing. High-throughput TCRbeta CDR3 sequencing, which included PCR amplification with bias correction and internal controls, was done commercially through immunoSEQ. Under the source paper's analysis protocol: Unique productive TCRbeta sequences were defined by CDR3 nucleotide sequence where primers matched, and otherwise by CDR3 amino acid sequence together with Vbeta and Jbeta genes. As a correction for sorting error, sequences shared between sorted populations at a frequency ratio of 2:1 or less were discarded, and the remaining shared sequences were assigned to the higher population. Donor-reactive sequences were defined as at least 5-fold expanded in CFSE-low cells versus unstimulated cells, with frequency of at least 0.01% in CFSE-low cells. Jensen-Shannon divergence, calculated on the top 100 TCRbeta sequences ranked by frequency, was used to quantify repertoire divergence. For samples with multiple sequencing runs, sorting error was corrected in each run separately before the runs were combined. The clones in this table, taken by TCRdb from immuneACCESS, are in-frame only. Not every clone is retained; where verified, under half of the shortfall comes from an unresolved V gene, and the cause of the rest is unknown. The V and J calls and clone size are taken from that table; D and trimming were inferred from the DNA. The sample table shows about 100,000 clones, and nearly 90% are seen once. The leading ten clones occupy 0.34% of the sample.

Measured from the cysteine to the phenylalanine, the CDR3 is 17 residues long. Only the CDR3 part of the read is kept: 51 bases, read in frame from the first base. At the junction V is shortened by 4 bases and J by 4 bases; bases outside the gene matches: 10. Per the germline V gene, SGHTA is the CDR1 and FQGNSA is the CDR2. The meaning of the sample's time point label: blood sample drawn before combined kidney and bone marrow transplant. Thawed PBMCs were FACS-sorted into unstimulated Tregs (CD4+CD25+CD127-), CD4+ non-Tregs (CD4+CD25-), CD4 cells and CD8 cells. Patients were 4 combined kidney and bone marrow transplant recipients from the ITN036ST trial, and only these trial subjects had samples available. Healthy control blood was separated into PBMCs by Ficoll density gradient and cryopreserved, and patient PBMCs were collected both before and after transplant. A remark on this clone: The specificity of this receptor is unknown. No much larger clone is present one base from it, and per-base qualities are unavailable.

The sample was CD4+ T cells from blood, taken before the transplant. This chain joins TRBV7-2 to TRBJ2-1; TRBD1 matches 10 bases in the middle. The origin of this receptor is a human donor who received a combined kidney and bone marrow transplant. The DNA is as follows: TGTGCCAGCAGCTCCCCCGTGGGGACAGGGGATTACAATGAGCAGTTCTTC. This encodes CASSSPVGTGDYNEQFF.